What follows are 20 T cell receptor beta chains derived from one specimen sequenced in a study of blood T cell repertoires in COVID-19. Assay: immunoSEQ multiplex PCR; the TCRdb copy retains only in-frame clones and omits some. The sample comprises under 200,000 clones, approximately 84% of which are singletons, and over 9.5% rests with the top ten. Sequences were obtained from PBMCs or T cells enriched from blood (not recorded which). Receptor source: a man aged 45-60 years who had recovered from COVID-19.

This clone was found once. The chain has TRBV5-4 and TRBJ2-7, with 8 bases identical to TRBD1. With 4 bases clipped from V and 2 bases from J, the junction kept 5 bases outside the gene matches. The CDR3 totals 14 residues. CDR1 is SGHNT and CDR2 is YYREEE in the germline V gene (reference sequence). For the CDR3, the DNA is TGTGCCAGCAGCCGTGCGACAGGGGCCTACGAGCAGTACTTC. Protein sequence: CASSRATGAYEQYF.

This chain joins TRBV29-1 and TRBJ2-2, with D possibly TRBD2 on 5 matching bases. The germline V gene has CDR1 SQVTM and CDR2 ANQGSEA. Trimming stripped 5 bases from V and 1 base from J, with 8 bases between. The CDR3 sequence is 13 residues long. The CDR3 DNA follows: TGCAGCGTTCTAGCTGGGAACACCGGGGAGCTGTTTTTT. Protein product: CSVLAGNTGELFF.

This rearrangement joins TRBV29-1 to TRBJ1-1; 7 bases are a match to TRBD1. CDR1 and CDR2 (germline): SQVTM, ANQGSEA. CDR3 length equals 12 residues. V shed 4 bases, J shed 3 bases, and the junction held 2 bases outside the gene matches. CDR3 sequence: CSVGQGYTEAFF. CDR3 nucleotides: TGCAGCGTTGGACAGGGATACACTGAAGCTTTCTTT.

The chain carries TRBV19 and TRBJ2-7; 9 positions match TRBD2. CDR1 is LNHDA, CDR2 SQIVND, per germline (reference sequence). This CDR3 has 17 amino acids. Losses at the gene ends were 3 bases for V and 0 bases for J; bases not matched to a gene: 9. CDR3 DNA sequence: TGTGCCAGTAGTATTGGGCTAGCGGGGCGAAACTCCTACGAGCAGTACTTC. It codes for CASSIGLAGRNSYEQYF.

The chain links TRBV18 to TRBJ1-4; D may be TRBD1 (5 bases). Looked up from germline, CDR1 is KGHSH and CDR2 is LQKENI. This CDR3 has 13 amino acids. Trimming pared 4 bases from V and 4 bases from J, leaving 7 bases between. CDR3 DNA: TGTGCCAGCTCACAGGGGTTTAATGAAAAACTGTTTTTT. Its translation: CASSQGFNEKLFF.

V gene TRBV3-1 (or the pseudogene TRBV3-2) combines with J gene TRBJ2-1; no clear D gene. There are 13 residues in the CDR3. V lost 4 bases, J lost 10 bases, and 14 bases lay in between. The germline CDR1 and CDR2 sequences are LGHDT and YNNKEL (reference sequence). CDR3 in amino acids: CASSPSLVSEQFF. The CDR3 nucleotides read TGTGCCAGCAGCCCAAGTCTAGTAAGCGAGCAGTTCTTC.

This clone was picked up a small number of times. V usage is TRBV5-1 and J usage is TRBJ2-7; the match to TRBD1 covers 7 bases. CDR1 SGHRS and CDR2 YFSETQ come from the germline V gene. This CDR3 spans 14 amino acids. J was trimmed by 5 bases and V by 5 bases; bases with no gene match: 10. The CDR3, as DNA: TGCGCCAGCAGTCCCCGACAGGGTCGCGACGAGCAGTACTTC. This codes for CASSPRQGRDEQYF.

This clone has only one observation. This chain joins TRBV4-1 and TRBJ2-1; maybe TRBD1 (7 bases). The CDR3 length is 13 residues. V dropped 4 bases and J dropped 14 bases, with 18 bases sitting between them. The germline CDR1 and CDR2 sequences are MGHRA and YSYEKL. For the CDR3, the DNA is TGCGCCAGCAGCCGAGGGGGGACAGCCGAAAAGTTCTTC. Translated, it gives CASSRGGTAEKFF.

This clone was observed a few times. The rearrangement joins TRBV5-4 to TRBJ1-6, with 9 bases fitting TRBD1. Germline V gene data show CDR1 as SGHNT and CDR2 as YYREEE (reference sequence). The CDR3 runs 18 residues. V was clipped by 4 bases and J by 5 bases; unmatched bases: 13. The CDR3 nucleotides read TGTGCCAGCAGCACCGGGACAGGGATCCTGGCCGATAATTCACCCCTCCACTTT. Amino acids: CASSTGTGILADNSPLHF.

In DNA, the CDR3 is TGTGCCTGGAATGAGTACTTACAGGGGGCTTATTCACCCCTCCACTTT. It translates to CAWNEYLQGAYSPLHF. The chain links TRBV30 to TRBJ1-6, with 9 bases identical to TRBD1. Unmatched junction bases numbered 12, after V lost 4 bases and J lost 8 bases. Germline CDR1 GTSNPN, CDR2 SVGIG (reference sequence). The CDR3 is made up of 16 amino acids.

The chain links TRBV7-9 to TRBJ1-6, with 7 positions matching TRBD1. The CDR3 runs to 16 residues. CDR1 and CDR2 (germline): SEHNR, FQNEAQ (reference sequence). Trimming cost V 1 base and J 6 bases; bases outside gene matches: 6. CDR3 residues: CASSLEAGGANSPLHF. The CDR3, as DNA: TGTGCCAGCAGCTTAGAGGCAGGGGGAGCTAATTCACCCCTCCACTTT.

This chain links TRBV29-1 with TRBJ2-5, with D hard to call. The V gene lost 4 bases and the J gene lost 0 bases, with 6 bases spanning the gap. The CDR3 extends over 12 amino acids. Germline V gene data show CDR1 as SQVTM and CDR2 as ANQGSEA. The CDR3 region is CSVAGNQETQYF. CDR3 nucleotides: TGCAGCGTTGCAGGCAACCAAGAGACCCAGTACTTC.

The chain recombines TRBV27 with TRBJ2-1; TRBD2 aligns across 7 bases. Trimming took 2 bases from V and 4 from J; bases not matched to a gene: 11. The CDR3 has 17 amino acids. In germline, CDR1 is MNHEY, CDR2 SMNVEV (reference sequence). Written as DNA, the CDR3 is TGTGCCAGCAGTTTAGGATTACTAGCGATGGCTTACAATGAGCAGTTCTTC. Amino acids: CASSLGLLAMAYNEQFF.

The V gene is TRBV7-9, the J gene TRBJ2-6; D perhaps matches TRBD1 (6 bases). Germline-derived CDR1 and CDR2 are SEHNR and FQNEAQ (reference sequence). This CDR3 is built from 15 residues. Trimming removed 5 bases at V and 2 bases at J, with 10 bases between. The DNA of the CDR3 is TGTGCCAGCAGCCTCCAGGGGACTGGGGCCAACGTCCTGACTTTC. The encoded protein is CASSLQGTGANVLTF.

The rearrangement uses TRBV3-1 (or the pseudogene TRBV3-2) and TRBJ1-4; tentative D call: TRBD1 (5 bases). This CDR3 region has 14 residues. Trimming shortened V by 4 bases and J by 8 bases, and 14 bases separated the two germline ends. Per the germline V gene, CDR1 is LGHDT and CDR2 is YNNKEL (reference sequence). CDR3 residues: CASSPHEGREKLFF. In DNA form, the CDR3 reads TGTGCCAGCAGCCCCCACGAGGGGAGGGAAAAACTGTTTTTT.

This chain joins TRBV27 and TRBJ1-6; 10 bases line up with TRBD1. The CDR3 totals 16 residues. Germline loops: CDR1 MNHEY, CDR2 SMNVEV (reference sequence). The V gene end was trimmed by 2 bases and the J gene end by 11 bases; junction bases not matched to a gene: 9. CDR3: CASSLSAGQGITPLHF. CDR3 nucleotides: TGTGCCAGCAGTTTAAGTGCGGGACAGGGGATTACACCCCTCCACTTT.

This CDR3 reads CASSVTGVPTEAFF. The CDR3 coding sequence is TGTGCCAGTAGTGTTACAGGGGTTCCCACTGAAGCTTTCTTT. The chain carries TRBV19 and TRBJ1-1, with 7 bases aligning to TRBD1. The V gene's germline CDR1 is LNHDA and CDR2 SQIVND (reference sequence). Trimming at V came to 5 bases and at J to 4 bases, leaving 7 bases not matched to a gene. The CDR3 loop spans 14 amino acids.

This sequence joins TRBV9 and TRBJ2-3, with 8 bases lining up with TRBD2. The CDR3 consists of 15 residues. Germline V CDR1 and CDR2: SGDLS, YYNGEE. Losses at the gene ends were 2 bases for V and 4 bases for J; bases not matched to a gene: 6. The CDR3 sequence is CASSVNSGASDTQYF. CDR3 bases: TGTGCCAGCAGCGTTAATAGCGGGGCCTCAGATACGCAGTATTTT.

This clone was seen just once. CDR3: CASSHGGVSYEQYF. The CDR3 nucleotides read TGCGCCAGCAGCCACGGGGGAGTCAGTTACGAGCAGTACTTC. This chain links TRBV4-1 with TRBJ2-7; D may be TRBD2 (6 bases). Germline assignment: CDR1 MGHRA and CDR2 YSYEKL. The CDR3 consists of 14 residues. The ends were cut back, 3 bases at V and 4 bases at J, with 13 bases in the middle.

The chain has TRBV2 and TRBJ2-7; the match to TRBD1 covers 9 bases. The length of the CDR3 is 15 residues. V shed 2 bases and J 2 bases; nucleotides not matched to a gene: 4. The germline V gene has CDR1 SNHLY and CDR2 FYNNEI. CDR3 protein: CASSEWDRDPYEQYF. CDR3 bases: TGTGCCAGCAGTGAATGGGACAGGGACCCCTACGAGCAGTACTTC.